The T cell receptor (beta chain) described here comes from a study of blood T cell repertoires in COVID-19. Study summary: Acute and convalescent COVID-19 samples came from the United States, Italy and Spain. Nucleic acid was either cDNA or gDNA, and it came from T cells, B-cell-depleted T cells, or PBMCs.

Study processing details: The assay estimated nucleated cells by amplifying reference gene primers. Profiling relied on immunoSEQ multiplex PCR, and the TCRdb table lists in-frame clones only, not all of them. V and J calls and clone size come straight from that table; D and trimming were deduced from the DNA. This table has approximately 100,000 clones, 80% to 90% appearing once. The V gene end was trimmed by 2 bases and the J gene end by 6 bases; junction bases not matched to a gene: 3. The CDR3 consists of 13 residues. Germline CDR1 and CDR2: GTSNPN and SVGIG (reference sequence). The chain is built from TRBV30 and TRBJ1-4; 7 nucleotides align to TRBD1. This receptor was identified in a human donor with acute or convalescent COVID-19. The donor label of this sample is uncertain. Sample: peripheral blood. In DNA, the CDR3 is TGTGCCTGGAGTAAGGGGGCCTATGAAAAACTGTTTTTT. The encoded protein is CAWSKGAYEKLFF.